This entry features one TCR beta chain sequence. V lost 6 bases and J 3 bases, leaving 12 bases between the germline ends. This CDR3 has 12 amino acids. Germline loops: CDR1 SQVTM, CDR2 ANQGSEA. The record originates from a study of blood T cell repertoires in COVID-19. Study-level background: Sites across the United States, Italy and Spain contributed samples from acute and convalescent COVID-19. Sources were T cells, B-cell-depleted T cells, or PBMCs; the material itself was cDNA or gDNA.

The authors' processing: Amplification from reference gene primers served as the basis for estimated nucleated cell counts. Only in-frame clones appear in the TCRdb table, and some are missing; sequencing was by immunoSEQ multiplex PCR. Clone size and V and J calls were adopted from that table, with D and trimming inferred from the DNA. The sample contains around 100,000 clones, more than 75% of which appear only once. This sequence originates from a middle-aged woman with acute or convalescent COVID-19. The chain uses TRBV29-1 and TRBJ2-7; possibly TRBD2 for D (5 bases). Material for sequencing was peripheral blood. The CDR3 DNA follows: TGCAGCGTAGCTGAGGGTTTCTACGAGCAGTACTTC. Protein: CSVAEGFYEQYF.